These 6 T cell receptor beta chains share one sample of origin, sequenced in a study of sequential checkpoint blockade in melanoma. Only in-frame clones appear in the TCRdb table, and some are missing; sequencing was by immunoSEQ multiplex PCR. This sample has fewer than 15,000 clones, with 21% found just once. Treatment meaning: randomized to nivolumab then ipilimumab (arm A) or the reverse (arm B). Material: tumor tissue (inferred from file names), obtained from a patient given nivolumab and ipilimumab in sequence. The source is a human donor with melanoma.

The chain recombines TRBV30 with TRBJ2-7, with D maybe TRBD2 (5 bases). Germline-derived CDR1 and CDR2 are GTSNPN and SVGIG (reference sequence). V lost 3 bases and J 7 bases, leaving 10 bases between the germline ends. The CDR3 extends over 11 amino acids. Here the CDR3 reads CAWSGVGEQYF. CDR3 bases: TGTGCCTGGAGCGGGGTGGGGGAGCAGTACTTC.

CDR3 protein: CSVVRRGNTGELFF. In DNA, the CDR3 is TGCAGCGTTGTACGGCGGGGTAATACCGGGGAGCTGTTTTTT. The chain carries TRBV29-1 and TRBJ2-2; maybe TRBD2 (6 bases). Trimming cost V 4 bases and J 5 bases, with 14 bases left between them. Germline V gene sequence: CDR1 SQVTM, CDR2 ANQGSEA. This CDR3 has 14 residues.

The chain uses TRBV29-1 and TRBJ2-2, with D possibly TRBD2 on 6 matching bases. The germline CDR1 and CDR2 sequences are SQVTM and ANQGSEA. The CDR3 is 12 residues long. V lost 7 bases to trimming and J lost 3 bases, with 9 bases between them. The CDR3 DNA reads TGCAGCGCGGGAGCCCACACCGGGGAGCTGTTTTTT. This translates into CSAGAHTGELFF.

The CDR3: CASSYSVTGTKNIQYF. The CDR3 DNA follows: TGTGCCAGCAGTTACTCTGTGACAGGGACCAAAAACATTCAGTACTTC. J is TRBJ2-4 and V is TRBV6-8; 7 bases agree with TRBD1. This CDR3 is built from 16 residues. Per the germline V gene, CDR1 is MNHGY and CDR2 is SAAAGT. Trimming at V came to 0 bases and at J to 2 bases, leaving 4 bases not matched to a gene.

The gene calls are TRBV28 and TRBJ2-7; 7 nucleotides line up with TRBD2. J gave up 6 bases and V 6 bases, and 11 bases lay outside the gene matches. Germline V gene data show CDR1 as MDHEN and CDR2 as SYDVKM. The CDR3 runs 14 residues. CDR3 bases: TGTGCCAGCAGCCCAGCGGGGTCCGGGGGCGAGCAGTACTTC. Residues: CASSPAGSGGEQYF. Full variable domain (outside the CDR3, taken from reference TRBV28 and TRBJ2-7): DVKVTQSSRYLVKRTGEKVFLECVQDMDHENMFWYRQDPGLGLRLIYFSYDVKMKEKGDIPEGYSVSREKKERFSLILESASTNQTSMYLCASSPAGSGGEQYFGPGTRLTVT.

This clone was seen a few times. The chain uses TRBV23-1 and TRBJ1-1; a possible D gene is TRBD1 (6 bases). TRBV23-1 is classed as an ORF, of uncertain function. V lost 6 bases and J lost 5, with 13 bases in between. CDR3 length: 13 residues. The CDR3, as DNA: TGCGCCAGCAGCTTGTGGGGGGCTACTGAAGCTTTCTTT. This codes for CASSLWGATEAFF.